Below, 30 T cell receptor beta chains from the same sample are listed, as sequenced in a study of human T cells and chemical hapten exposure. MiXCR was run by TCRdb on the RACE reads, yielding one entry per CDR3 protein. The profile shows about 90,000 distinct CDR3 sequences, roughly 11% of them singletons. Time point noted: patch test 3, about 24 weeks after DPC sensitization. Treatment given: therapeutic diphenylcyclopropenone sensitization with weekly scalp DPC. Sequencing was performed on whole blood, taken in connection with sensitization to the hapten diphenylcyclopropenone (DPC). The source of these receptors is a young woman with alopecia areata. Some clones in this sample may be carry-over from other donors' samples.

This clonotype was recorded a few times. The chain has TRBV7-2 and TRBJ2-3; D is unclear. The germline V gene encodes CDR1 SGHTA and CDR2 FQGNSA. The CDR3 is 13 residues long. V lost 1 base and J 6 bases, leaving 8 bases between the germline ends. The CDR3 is CASSLEAGDTQYF. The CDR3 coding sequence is TGTGCCAGCAGCTTAGAGGCCGGGGATACGCAGTATTTT.

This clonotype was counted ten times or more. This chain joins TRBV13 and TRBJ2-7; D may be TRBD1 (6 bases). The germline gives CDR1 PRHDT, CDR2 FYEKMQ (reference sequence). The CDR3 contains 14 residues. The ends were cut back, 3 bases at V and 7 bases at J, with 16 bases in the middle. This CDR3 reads CASSFRDTPEEQYV. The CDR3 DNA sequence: TGTGCCAGCAGCTTCCGGGACACCCCCGAAGAGCAGTACGTC.

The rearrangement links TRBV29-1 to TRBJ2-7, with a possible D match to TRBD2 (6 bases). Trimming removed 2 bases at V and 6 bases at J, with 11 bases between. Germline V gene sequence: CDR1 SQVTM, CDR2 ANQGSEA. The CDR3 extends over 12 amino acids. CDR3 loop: CSVETSPSEQYF. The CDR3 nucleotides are TGCAGCGTTGAAACTAGCCCTTCCGAGCAGTACTTC.

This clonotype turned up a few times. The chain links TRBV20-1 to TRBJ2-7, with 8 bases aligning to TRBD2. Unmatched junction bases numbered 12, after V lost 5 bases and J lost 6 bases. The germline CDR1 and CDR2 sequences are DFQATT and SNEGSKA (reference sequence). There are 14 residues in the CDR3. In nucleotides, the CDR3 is TGCAGTGCTGGGAGCGGGAGCCTGAGTGGCGAGCAGTACTTC. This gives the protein CSAGSGSLSGEQYF.

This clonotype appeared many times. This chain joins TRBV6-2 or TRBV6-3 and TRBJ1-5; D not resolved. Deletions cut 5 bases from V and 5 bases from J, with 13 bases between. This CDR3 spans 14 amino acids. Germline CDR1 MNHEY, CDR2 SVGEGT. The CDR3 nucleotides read TGTGCCAGCAGTCCCGACTCGTCCTATCAGCCCCAGCATTTT. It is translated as CASSPDSSYQPQHF.

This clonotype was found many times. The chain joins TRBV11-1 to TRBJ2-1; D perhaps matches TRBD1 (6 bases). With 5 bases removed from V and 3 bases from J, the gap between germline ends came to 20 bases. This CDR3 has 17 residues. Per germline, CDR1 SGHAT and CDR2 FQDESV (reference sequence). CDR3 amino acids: CASSPPFRQGRYNEQFF. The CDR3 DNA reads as TGTGCCAGCAGCCCCCCTTTCAGGCAGGGGCGCTACAATGAGCAGTTCTTC.

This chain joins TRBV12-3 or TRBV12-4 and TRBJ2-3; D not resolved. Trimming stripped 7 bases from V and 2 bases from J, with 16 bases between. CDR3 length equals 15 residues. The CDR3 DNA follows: TGTGCCAGCAACGGGTGGGCTACAATCACAGATACGCAGTATTTT. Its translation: CASNGWATITDTQYF.

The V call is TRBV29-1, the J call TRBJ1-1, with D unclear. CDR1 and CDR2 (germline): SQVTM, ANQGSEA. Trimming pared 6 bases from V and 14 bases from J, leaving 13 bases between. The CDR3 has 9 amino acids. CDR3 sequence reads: CSVATGDFF. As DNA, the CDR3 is TGCAGCGTCGCCACGGGAGACTTCTTT. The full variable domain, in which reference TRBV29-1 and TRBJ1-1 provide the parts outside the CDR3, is SAVISQKPSRDICQRGTSLTIQCQVDSQVTMMFWYRQQPGQSLTLIATANQGSEATYESGFVIDKFPISRPNLTFSTLTVSNMSPEDSSIYLCSVATGDFFGQGTRLTVV.

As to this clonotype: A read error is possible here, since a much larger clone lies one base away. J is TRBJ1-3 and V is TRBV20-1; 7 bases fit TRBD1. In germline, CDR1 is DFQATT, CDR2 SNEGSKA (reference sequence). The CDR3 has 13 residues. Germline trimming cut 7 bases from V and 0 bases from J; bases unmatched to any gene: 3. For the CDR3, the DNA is TGCAGTGGACAGGGCCTCTCTGGAAACACCATATATTTT. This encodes CSGQGLSGNTIYF.

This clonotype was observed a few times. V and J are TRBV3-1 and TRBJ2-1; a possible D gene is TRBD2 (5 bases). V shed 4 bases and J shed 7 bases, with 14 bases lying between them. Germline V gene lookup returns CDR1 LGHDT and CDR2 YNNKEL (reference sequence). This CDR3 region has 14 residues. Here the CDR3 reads CASSPWAGGNEQFF. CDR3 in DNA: TGTGCCAGCAGCCCCTGGGCGGGTGGGAATGAGCAGTTCTTC.

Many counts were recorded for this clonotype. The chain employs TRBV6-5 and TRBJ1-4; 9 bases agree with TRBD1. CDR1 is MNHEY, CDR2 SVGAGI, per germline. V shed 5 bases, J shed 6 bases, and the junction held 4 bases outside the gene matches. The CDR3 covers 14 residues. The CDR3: CASSRTGADEKLFF. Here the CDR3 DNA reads TGTGCCAGCAGTCGGACAGGGGCCGATGAAAAACTGTTTTTT.

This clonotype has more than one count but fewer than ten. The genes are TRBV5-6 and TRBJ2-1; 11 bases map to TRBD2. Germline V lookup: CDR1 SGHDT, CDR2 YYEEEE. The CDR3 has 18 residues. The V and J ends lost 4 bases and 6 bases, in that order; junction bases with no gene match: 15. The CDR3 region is CASSPLKRLAGMSNEQFF. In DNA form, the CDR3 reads TGTGCCAGCAGCCCCCTAAAGCGACTAGCGGGAATGAGCAATGAGCAGTTCTTC.

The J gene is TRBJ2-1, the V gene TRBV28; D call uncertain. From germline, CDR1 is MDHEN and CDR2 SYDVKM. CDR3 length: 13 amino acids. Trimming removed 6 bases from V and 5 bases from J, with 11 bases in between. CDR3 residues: CASSTTRDNEQFF. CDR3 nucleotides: TGTGCCAGCAGCACGACCAGAGACAATGAGCAGTTCTTC.

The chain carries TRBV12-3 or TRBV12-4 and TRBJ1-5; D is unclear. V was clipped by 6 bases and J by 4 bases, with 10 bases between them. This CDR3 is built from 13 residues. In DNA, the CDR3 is TGTGCCAGCAGGGAAAGACGTAATCAGCCCCAGCATTTT. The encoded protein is CASRERRNQPQHF.

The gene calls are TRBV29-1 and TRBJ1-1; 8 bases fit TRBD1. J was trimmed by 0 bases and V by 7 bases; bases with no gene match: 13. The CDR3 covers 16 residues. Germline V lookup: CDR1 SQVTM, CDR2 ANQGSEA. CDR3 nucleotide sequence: TGCAGCGCCCCCCCCCTAACAGGGGGGCTGAACACTGAAGCTTTCTTT. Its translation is CSAPPLTGGLNTEAFF. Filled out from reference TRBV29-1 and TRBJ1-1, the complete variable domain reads SAVISQKPSRDICQRGTSLTIQCQVDSQVTMMFWYRQQPGQSLTLIATANQGSEATYESGFVIDKFPISRPNLTFSTLTVSNMSPEDSSIYLCSAPPLTGGLNTEAFFGQGTRLTVV.

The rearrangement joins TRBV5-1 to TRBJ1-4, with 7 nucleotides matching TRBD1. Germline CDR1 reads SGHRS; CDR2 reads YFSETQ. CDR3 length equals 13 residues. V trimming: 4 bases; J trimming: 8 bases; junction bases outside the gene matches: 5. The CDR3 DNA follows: TGCGCCAGCAGCCCGGGGACAGCCGAAAAACTGTTTTTT. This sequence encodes CASSPGTAEKLFF. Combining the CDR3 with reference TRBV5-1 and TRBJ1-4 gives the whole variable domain KAGVTQTPRYLIKTRGQQVTLSCSPISGHRSVSWYQQTPGQGLQFLFEYFSETQRNKGNFPGRFSGRQFSNSRSEMNVSTLELGDSALYLCASSPGTAEKLFFGSGTQLSVL.

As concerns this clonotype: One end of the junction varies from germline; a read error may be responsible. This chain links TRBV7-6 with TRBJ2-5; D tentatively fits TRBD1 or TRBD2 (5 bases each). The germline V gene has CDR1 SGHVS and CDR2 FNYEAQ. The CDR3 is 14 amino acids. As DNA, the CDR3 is TGTGCTAGCAGCTCACGGACAACCCCCGGGGCCCAGTACTTC. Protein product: CASSSRTTPGAQYF. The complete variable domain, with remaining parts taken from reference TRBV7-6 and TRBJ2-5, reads GAGVSQSPRYKVTKRGQDVALRCDPISGHVSLYWYRQALGQGPEFLTYFNYEAQQDKSGLPNDRFSAERPEGSISTLTIQRTEQRDSAMYRCASSSRTTPGAQYFGPGTRLLVL.

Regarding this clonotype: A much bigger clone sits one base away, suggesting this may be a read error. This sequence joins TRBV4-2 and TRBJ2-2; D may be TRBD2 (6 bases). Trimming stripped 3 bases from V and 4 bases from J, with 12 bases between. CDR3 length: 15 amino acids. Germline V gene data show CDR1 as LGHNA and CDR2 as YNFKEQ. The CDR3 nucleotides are TGTGCCAGCAGCCAGGGAATCGGGGGCACCGGGGAGCTGTTTTTT. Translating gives CASSQGIGGTGELFF.

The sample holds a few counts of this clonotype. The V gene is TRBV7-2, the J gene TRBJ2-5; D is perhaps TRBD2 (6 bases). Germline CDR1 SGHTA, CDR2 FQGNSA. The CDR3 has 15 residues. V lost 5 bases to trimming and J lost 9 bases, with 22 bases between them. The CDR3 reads CASSSPRGLGEAQYF. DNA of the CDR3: TGTGCCAGCAGCAGTCCCCGGGGGTTGGGGGAAGCCCAGTACTTC.

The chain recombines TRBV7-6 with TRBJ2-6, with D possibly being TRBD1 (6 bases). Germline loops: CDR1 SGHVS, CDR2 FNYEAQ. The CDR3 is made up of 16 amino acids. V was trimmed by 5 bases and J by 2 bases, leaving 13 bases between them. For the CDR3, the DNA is TGTGCCAGCAGCCTCAACGGACAGACTGGGGCCAACGTCCTGACTTTC. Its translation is CASSLNGQTGANVLTF.

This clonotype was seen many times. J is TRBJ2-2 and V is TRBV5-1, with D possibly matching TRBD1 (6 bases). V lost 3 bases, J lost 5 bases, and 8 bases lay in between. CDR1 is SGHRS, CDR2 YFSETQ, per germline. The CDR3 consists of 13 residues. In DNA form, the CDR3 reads TGCGCCAGCAGCTACCAGGGGACCGGGGAGCTGTTTTTT. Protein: CASSYQGTGELFF.

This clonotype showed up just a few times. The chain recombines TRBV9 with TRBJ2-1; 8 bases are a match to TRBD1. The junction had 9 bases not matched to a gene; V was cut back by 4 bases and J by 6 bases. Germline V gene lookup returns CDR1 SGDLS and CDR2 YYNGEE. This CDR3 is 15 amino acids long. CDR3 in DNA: TGTGCCAGCAGCAGGACAGGGAATAGTATCAATGAGCAGTTCTTC. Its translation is CASSRTGNSINEQFF.

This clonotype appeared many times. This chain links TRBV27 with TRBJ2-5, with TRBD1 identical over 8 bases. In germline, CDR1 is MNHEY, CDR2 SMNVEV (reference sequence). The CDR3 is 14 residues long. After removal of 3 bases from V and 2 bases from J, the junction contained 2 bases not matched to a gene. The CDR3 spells CASSFNRGQETQYF. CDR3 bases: TGTGCCAGCAGTTTTAACAGGGGGCAAGAGACCCAGTACTTC.

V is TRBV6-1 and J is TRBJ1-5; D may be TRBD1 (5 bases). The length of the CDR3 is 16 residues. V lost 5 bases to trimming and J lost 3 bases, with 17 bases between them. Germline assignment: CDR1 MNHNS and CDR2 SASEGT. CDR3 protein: CASSPWGIGLNQPQHF. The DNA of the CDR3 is TGTGCCAGCAGTCCCTGGGGGATCGGGCTCAATCAGCCCCAGCATTTT.

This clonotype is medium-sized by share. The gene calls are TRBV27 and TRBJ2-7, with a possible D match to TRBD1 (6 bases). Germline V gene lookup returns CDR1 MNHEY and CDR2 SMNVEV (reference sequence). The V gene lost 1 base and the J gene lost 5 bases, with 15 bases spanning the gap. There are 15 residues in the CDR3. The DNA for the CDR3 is TGTGCCAGCAGTTTATTAGGCAGGGGAGAGGACGAGCAGTACTTC. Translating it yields CASSLLGRGEDEQYF.

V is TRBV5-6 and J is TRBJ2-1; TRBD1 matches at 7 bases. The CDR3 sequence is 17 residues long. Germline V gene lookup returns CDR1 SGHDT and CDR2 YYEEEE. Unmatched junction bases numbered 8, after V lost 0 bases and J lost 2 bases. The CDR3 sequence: CASSLDRGYQTYNEQFF. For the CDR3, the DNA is TGTGCCAGCAGCTTGGACAGGGGCTACCAAACCTACAATGAGCAGTTCTTC.

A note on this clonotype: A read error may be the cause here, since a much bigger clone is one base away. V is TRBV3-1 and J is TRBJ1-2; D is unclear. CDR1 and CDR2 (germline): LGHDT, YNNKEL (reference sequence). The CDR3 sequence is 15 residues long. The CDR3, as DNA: TGTCCCAGCAGCCAAGATCAGGACGCTCGCTATGGCTACACCTTC. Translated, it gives CPSSQDQDARYGYTF.

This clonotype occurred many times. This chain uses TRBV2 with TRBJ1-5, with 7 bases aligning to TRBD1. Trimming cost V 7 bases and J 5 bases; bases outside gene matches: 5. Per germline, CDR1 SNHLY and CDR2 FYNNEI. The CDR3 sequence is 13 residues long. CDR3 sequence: CASTLGQYQPQHF. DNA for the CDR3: TGTGCCAGCACCCTGGGACAGTATCAGCCCCAGCATTTT. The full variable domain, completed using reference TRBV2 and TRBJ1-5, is EPEVTQTPSHQVTQMGQEVILRCVPISNHLYFYWYRQILGQKVEFLVSFYNNEISEKSEIFDDQFSVERPDGSNFTLKIRSTKLEDSAMYFCASTLGQYQPQHFGDGTRLSIL.

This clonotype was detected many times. CDR3: CASNVARTGKSSPLHF. For the CDR3, the DNA is TGTGCCAGCAACGTTGCCCGGACAGGGAAAAGTTCACCCCTCCACTTT. J is TRBJ1-6 and V is TRBV28; 8 bases fit TRBD1. The junction had 14 bases not matched to a gene; V was cut back by 7 bases and J by 9 bases. This CDR3 region has 16 residues. The germline CDR1 and CDR2 sequences are MDHEN and SYDVKM.

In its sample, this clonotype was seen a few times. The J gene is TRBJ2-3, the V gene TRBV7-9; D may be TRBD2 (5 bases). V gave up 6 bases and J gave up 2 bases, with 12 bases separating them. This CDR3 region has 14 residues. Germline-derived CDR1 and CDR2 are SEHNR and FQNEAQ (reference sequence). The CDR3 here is CASRNFGLTDTQYF. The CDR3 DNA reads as TGTGCCAGCAGAAATTTTGGACTCACAGATACGCAGTATTTT.